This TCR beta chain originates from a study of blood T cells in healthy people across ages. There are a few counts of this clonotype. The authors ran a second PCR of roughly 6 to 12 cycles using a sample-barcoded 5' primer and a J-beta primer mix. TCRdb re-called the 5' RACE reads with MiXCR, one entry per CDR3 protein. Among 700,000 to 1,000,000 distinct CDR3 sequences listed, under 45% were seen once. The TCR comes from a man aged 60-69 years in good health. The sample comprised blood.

The CDR3 bases are TGTGCCAGCAGTTTAAGCGGGGGTTTCTCCTACGAGCAGTACTTC. It translates to CASSLSGGFSYEQYF. The chain recombines TRBV6-2 or TRBV6-3 with TRBJ2-7; 8 bases are a match to TRBD2. CDR3 length: 15 amino acids. The germline V gene encodes CDR1 MNHEY and CDR2 SVGEGT. V was pared by 4 bases and J by 0 bases, with 5 bases of the junction left unmatched.